The subject of this entry is one TCR beta chain. What it binds is not known. The CDR3 runs 15 residues. V lost 1 base, J lost 3 bases, and 10 bases lay in between. Germline V gene sequence: CDR1 MGHRA, CDR2 YSYEKL. This record comes from a study of cytomegalovirus exposure and HLA in healthy donors. General study results and limits: Several of the most significant clusters were apparently associated with common viral pathogens in a later analysis. In an earlier analysis, most TCR beta V segments were productive about 87% or about 30% of the time. TCR beta V- and J-gene trimming was later associated with a missense DCLRE1C variant. In vitro data verified three CMV-associated chains as specific for CMV antigens.

The PCR employed 60 Vbeta primers together with 13 Jbeta primers. The data were produced by immunoSEQ multiplex PCR, yet TCRdb's version contains in-frame clones alone and is incomplete. In all, the sample yields 120,000 or so clones. The chain employs TRBV4-1 and TRBJ1-3; possibly TRBD1 for D (5 bases). The clonotype originates from a man aged 18 to 35 in good health and CMV-seronegative. The sequenced sample consisted of PBMCs. The CDR3 region is CASSQGGGGGNTIYF. In nucleotides, the CDR3 is TGCGCCAGCAGCCAAGGCGGCGGGGGTGGAAACACCATATATTTT.